Each of the 13 T cell receptor beta chains below was sequenced from the same sample in a study of CD8 T cells in Susac syndrome. Random-hexamer reverse transcription was applied to about 0.5 to 1 ug RNA. TCRdb itself ran the immunoSEQ multiplex PCR reads through MiXCR, one entry per CDR3 protein. The repertoire holds about 280,000 distinct CDR3 sequences, with about 88% as singletons. Sequencing was performed on CD8+ T cells from PBMCs. The receptors were sampled from a human donor with multiple sclerosis.

The chain couples TRBV7-9 to TRBJ2-7, with TRBD1 matching over 9 bases. This CDR3 region has 16 residues. Per the germline V gene, CDR1 is SEHNR and CDR2 is FQNEAQ (reference sequence). Germline trimming cut 0 bases from V and 4 bases from J; bases unmatched to any gene: 7. DNA for the CDR3: TGTGCCAGCAGCTTAGCCCCGGGACAGGGACCGTACGAGCAGTACTTC. The encoded protein is CASSLAPGQGPYEQYF.

The V call is TRBV27, the J call TRBJ1-5; TRBD1 matches 9 bases. V lost 6 bases, J lost 7 bases, and 7 bases stayed unmatched. Germline CDR1 is MNHEY and CDR2 is SMNVEV (reference sequence). The CDR3 has 14 residues. As DNA, the CDR3 is TGTGCCAGCAGCCCCGGGACAGGGTTACAGCCCCAGCATTTT. Its translation: CASSPGTGLQPQHF.

The chain combines TRBV28 with TRBJ2-7; the D gene is possibly TRBD2 (6 bases). Deletions cut 2 bases from V and 3 bases from J, with 14 bases between. CDR1 and CDR2 (germline): MDHEN, SYDVKM. There are 15 residues in the CDR3. This CDR3 is CASSLGPTRDYEQYF. The CDR3, as DNA: TGTGCCAGCAGTTTAGGGCCGACTAGGGACTACGAGCAGTACTTC.

The V call is TRBV11-2, the J call TRBJ2-2; D unclear. Trimming took off 3 bases at V and 6 bases at J, with 11 bases between the two ends. The CDR3 is made up of 14 amino acids. CDR1 is SGHAT, CDR2 FQNNGV, per germline. CDR3 amino acids: CASSFKRSAGELFF. The CDR3 DNA reads as TGTGCCAGCAGCTTCAAGAGGTCCGCCGGGGAGCTGTTTTTT.

V gene TRBV7-3 combines with J gene TRBJ2-3; TRBD1 matches at 7 bases. Germline V CDR1 and CDR2: SGHTA, FQGTGA. This CDR3 contains 14 residues. The J segment lost 2 bases and the V segment lost 5 bases, leaving 4 bases of the junction unmatched. This chain's CDR3 is CASSPTGTTDTQYF. In DNA, the CDR3 is TGTGCCAGCAGCCCGACAGGGACCACAGATACGCAGTATTTT.

The CDR3 sequence is CAVTSGDEQFF. The DNA of the CDR3 is TGTGCCGTTACTTCCGGGGACGAGCAGTTCTTC. V gene TRBV10-3 combines with J gene TRBJ2-1, with D perhaps TRBD1 or TRBD2 (5 bases each). Germline V gene data show CDR1 as ENHRY and CDR2 as SYGVKD. The CDR3 runs to 11 residues. Trimming stripped 11 bases from V and 10 bases from J, with 15 bases between.

The chain has TRBV30 and TRBJ1-1, with TRBD1 identical over 7 bases. Germline CDR1 reads GTSNPN; CDR2 reads SVGIG (reference sequence). J lost 3 bases, V lost 5 bases, and 3 bases had no gene match. The CDR3 spans 12 residues. CDR3 loop: CAWAGGYTEAFF. Here the CDR3 DNA reads TGTGCCTGGGCAGGGGGATACACTGAAGCTTTCTTT.

The V gene is TRBV4-1, the J gene TRBJ1-2, with D uncertain. CDR1 is MGHRA, CDR2 YSYEKL, per germline. The V gene lost 4 bases and the J gene lost 5 bases, with 17 bases spanning the gap. The CDR3 extends over 15 amino acids. The CDR3 coding sequence is TGCGCCAGCAGCCGCCTATGGGAGAGACGATATGGCTACACCTTC. Amino acids: CASSRLWERRYGYTF.

The chain has TRBV5-4 and TRBJ1-2, with a tentative D call TRBD1 (5 bases). This CDR3 is 15 amino acids long. CDR1 and CDR2 (germline): SGHNT, YYREEE (reference sequence). V shed 2 bases and J shed 8 bases, with 19 bases lying between them. CDR3 DNA sequence: TGTGCCAGCAGCTTCCCGACAGAACCAAAGGCGGGCTACACCTTC. Protein product: CASSFPTEPKAGYTF.

The chain employs TRBV20-1 and TRBJ1-3; D remains unclear. Germline CDR1 is DFQATT and CDR2 is SNEGSKA (reference sequence). Deletions cut 1 base from V and 0 bases from J, with 10 bases between. This CDR3 spans 15 amino acids. CDR3 sequence reads: CSARVGSYSGNTIYF. The CDR3 DNA follows: TGCAGTGCTAGAGTCGGCAGTTACTCTGGAAACACCATATATTTT.

V gene TRBV25-1 combines with J gene TRBJ2-1; no clear D. Trimming pared 6 bases from V and 10 bases from J, leaving 10 bases between. Looked up from germline, CDR1 is MGHDK and CDR2 is SYGVNS. The CDR3 spans 11 residues. CDR3 residues: CASRSSLEQFF. In DNA, the CDR3 is TGTGCCAGCAGGAGCTCTTTGGAGCAGTTCTTC.

The chain links TRBV7-9 to TRBJ1-3; 7 nucleotides agree with TRBD1. In germline, CDR1 is SEHNR, CDR2 FQNEAQ (reference sequence). This CDR3 has 14 residues. With 4 bases clipped from V and 7 bases from J, the junction kept 7 bases outside the gene matches. CDR3 sequence reads: CASSSGQAPNTIYF. For the CDR3, the DNA is TGTGCCAGCAGCTCCGGACAGGCTCCGAACACCATATATTTT.

The chain is built from TRBV30 and TRBJ1-5; D is unclear. The CDR3 is 14 amino acids. Germline V gives CDR1 GTSNPN, CDR2 SVGIG (reference sequence). With 1 base removed from V and 2 bases from J, the gap between germline ends came to 9 bases. The DNA of the CDR3 is TGTGCCTGGAGTGCCATGAACGGCAATCAGCCCCAGCATTTT. This sequence encodes CAWSAMNGNQPQHF.